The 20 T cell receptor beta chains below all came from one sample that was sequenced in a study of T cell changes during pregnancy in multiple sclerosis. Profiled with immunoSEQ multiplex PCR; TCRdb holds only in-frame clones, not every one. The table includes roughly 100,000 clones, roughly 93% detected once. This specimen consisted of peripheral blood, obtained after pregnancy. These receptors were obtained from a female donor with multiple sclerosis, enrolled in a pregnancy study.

Here the CDR3 reads CASSTSGPSYEQYF. CDR3 coding DNA: TGTGCCAGCTCCACTAGCGGGCCATCCTACGAGCAGTACTTC. The chain has TRBV18 and TRBJ2-7; 9 nucleotides align to TRBD2. V was pared by 6 bases and J by 1 base, with 4 bases of the junction left unmatched. CDR3 length: 14 amino acids. CDR1 and CDR2 from the germline V gene are KGHSH and LQKENI.

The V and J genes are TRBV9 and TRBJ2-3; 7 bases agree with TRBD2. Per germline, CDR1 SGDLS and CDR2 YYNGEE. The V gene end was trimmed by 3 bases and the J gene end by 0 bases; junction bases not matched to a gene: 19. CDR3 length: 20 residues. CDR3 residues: CASSARASGTWGTSTDTQYF. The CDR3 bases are TGTGCCAGCAGCGCCCGGGCCAGCGGGACGTGGGGGACGAGCACAGATACGCAGTATTTT. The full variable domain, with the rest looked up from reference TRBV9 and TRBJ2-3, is DSGVTQTPKHLITATGQRVTLRCSPRSGDLSVYWYQQSLDQGLQFLIQYYNGEERAKGNILERFSAQQFPDLHSELNLSSLELGDSALYFCASSARASGTWGTSTDTQYFGPGTRLTVL.

The CDR3 sequence is CASRTGATELFF. The CDR3 bases are TGCGCCAGCAGGACAGGGGCAACGGAACTGTTTTTT. V is TRBV10-2 and J is TRBJ1-4; TRBD1 matches at 8 bases. The CDR3 loop spans 12 amino acids. The V gene's germline CDR1 is WSHSY and CDR2 SAAADI. The ends lost 6 bases at V and 12 bases at J; junction bases unmatched: 6.

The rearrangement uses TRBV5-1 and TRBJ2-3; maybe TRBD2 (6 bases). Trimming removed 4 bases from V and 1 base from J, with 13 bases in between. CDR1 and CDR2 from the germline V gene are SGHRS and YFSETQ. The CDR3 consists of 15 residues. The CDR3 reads CASSRGDGGTDTQYF. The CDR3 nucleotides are TGCGCCAGCAGCCGCGGGGACGGGGGCACAGATACGCAGTATTTT.

The CDR3 loop is CASSFRGNYGYTF. The CDR3 bases are TGTGCCAGCAGCTTTAGGGGTAACTATGGCTACACCTTC. The chain combines TRBV7-8 with TRBJ1-2, with D possibly TRBD1 on 5 matching bases. The V gene's germline CDR1 is SGHVS and CDR2 FQNEAQ. The V gene lost 3 bases and the J gene lost 1 base, with 6 bases spanning the gap. The CDR3 length is 13 residues.

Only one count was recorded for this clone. The CDR3 reads CASSAYYRDGANEQYF. The CDR3 DNA is TGCGCCAGCAGCGCCTACTACCGAGACGGCGCGAACGAGCAGTACTTC. The V call is TRBV4-3, the J call TRBJ2-7; D call uncertain. The CDR3 is made up of 16 amino acids. V lost 5 bases, J lost 5 bases, and 22 bases lay in between. The germline V gene encodes CDR1 LGHNA and CDR2 YSLEER.

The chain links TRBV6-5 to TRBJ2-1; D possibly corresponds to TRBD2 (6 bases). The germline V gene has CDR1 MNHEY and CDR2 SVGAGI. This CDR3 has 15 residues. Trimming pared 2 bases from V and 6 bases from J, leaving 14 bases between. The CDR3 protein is CASSYLTGTRNEQFF. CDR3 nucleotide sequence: TGTGCCAGCAGTTACCTAACCGGGACTCGCAATGAGCAGTTCTTC.

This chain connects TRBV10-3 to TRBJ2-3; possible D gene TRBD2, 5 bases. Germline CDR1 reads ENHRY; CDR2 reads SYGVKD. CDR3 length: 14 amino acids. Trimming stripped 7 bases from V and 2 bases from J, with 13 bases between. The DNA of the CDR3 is TGTGCCATCACCTCCGGGATGATCACAGATACGCAGTATTTT. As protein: CAITSGMITDTQYF.

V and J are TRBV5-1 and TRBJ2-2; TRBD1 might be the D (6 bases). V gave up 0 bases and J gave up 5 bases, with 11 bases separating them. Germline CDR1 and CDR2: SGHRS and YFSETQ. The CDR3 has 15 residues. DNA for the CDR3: TGCGCCAGCAGCTTGGCGGGACACCATACCGGGGAGCTGTTTTTT. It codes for CASSLAGHHTGELFF. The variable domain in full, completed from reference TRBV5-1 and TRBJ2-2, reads KAGVTQTPRYLIKTRGQQVTLSCSPISGHRSVSWYQQTPGQGLQFLFEYFSETQRNKGNFPGRFSGRQFSNSRSEMNVSTLELGDSALYLCASSLAGHHTGELFFGEGSRLTVL.

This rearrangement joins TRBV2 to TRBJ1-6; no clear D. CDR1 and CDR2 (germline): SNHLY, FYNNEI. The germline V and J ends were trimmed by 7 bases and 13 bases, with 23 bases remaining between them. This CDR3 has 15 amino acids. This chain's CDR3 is CASTAEEGFDLPLHF. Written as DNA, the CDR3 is TGTGCCAGCACCGCGGAGGAGGGTTTCGATCTGCCCCTCCACTTT. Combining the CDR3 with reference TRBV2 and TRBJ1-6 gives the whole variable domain EPEVTQTPSHQVTQMGQEVILRCVPISNHLYFYWYRQILGQKVEFLVSFYNNEISEKSEIFDDQFSVERPDGSNFTLKIRSTKLEDSAMYFCASTAEEGFDLPLHFGNGTRLTVT.

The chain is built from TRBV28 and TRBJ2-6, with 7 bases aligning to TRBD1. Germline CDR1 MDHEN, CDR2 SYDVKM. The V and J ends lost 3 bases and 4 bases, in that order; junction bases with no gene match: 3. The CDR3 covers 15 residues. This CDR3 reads CASSFTGAGANVLTF. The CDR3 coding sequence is TGTGCCAGCAGTTTCACAGGGGCAGGGGCCAACGTCCTGACTTTC.

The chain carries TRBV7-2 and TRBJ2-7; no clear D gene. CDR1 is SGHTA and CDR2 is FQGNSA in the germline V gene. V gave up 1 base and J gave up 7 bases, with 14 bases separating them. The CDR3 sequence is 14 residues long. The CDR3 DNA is TGTGCCAGCAGCTTAGTCAGTCACCCTAGGGAGCAGTACTTC. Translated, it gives CASSLVSHPREQYF. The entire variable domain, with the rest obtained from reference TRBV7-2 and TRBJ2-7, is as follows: GAGVSQSPSNKVTEKGKDVELRCDPISGHTALYWYRQSLGQGLEFLIYFQGNSAPDKSGLPSDRFSAERTGGSVSTLTIQRTQQEDSAVYLCASSLVSHPREQYFGPGTRLTVT.

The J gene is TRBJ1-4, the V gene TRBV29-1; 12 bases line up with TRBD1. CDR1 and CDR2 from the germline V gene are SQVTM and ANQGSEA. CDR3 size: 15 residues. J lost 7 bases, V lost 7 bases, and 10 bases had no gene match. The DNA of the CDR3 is TGCAGCGCCGGGGGGACAGGGGGCGCAGGTGAAAAACTGTTTTTT. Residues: CSAGGTGGAGEKLFF.

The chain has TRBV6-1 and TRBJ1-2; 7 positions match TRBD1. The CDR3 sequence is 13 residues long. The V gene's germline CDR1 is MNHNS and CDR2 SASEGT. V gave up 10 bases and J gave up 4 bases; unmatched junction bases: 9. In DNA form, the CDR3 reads TGTGCCACCGAAGGGGGCGGAGCCTATGGCTACACCTTC. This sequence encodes CATEGGGAYGYTF.

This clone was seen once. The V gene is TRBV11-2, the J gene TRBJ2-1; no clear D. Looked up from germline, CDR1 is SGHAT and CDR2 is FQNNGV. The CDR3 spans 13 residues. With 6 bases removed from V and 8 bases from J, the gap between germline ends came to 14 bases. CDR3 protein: CASRVALKDEQFF. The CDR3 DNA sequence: TGTGCCAGCAGGGTGGCCCTTAAAGATGAGCAGTTCTTC.

Here the CDR3 reads CASRFADSPEAFF. The CDR3 DNA is TGTGCCAGTAGGTTCGCCGACAGCCCTGAAGCTTTCTTT. The chain employs TRBV19 and TRBJ1-1; D perhaps matches TRBD1 (5 bases). The CDR3 runs to 13 residues. CDR1 and CDR2 from the germline V gene are LNHDA and SQIVND (reference sequence). With 6 bases removed from V and 6 bases from J, the gap between germline ends came to 14 bases.

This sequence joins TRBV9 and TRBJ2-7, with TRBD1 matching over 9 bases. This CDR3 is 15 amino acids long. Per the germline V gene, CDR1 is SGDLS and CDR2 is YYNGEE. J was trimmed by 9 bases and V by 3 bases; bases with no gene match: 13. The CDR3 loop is CASSGGTGTAEGQYF. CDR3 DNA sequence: TGTGCCAGCAGCGGCGGGACAGGGACCGCGGAGGGGCAGTACTTC. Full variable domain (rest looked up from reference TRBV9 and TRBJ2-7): DSGVTQTPKHLITATGQRVTLRCSPRSGDLSVYWYQQSLDQGLQFLIQYYNGEERAKGNILERFSAQQFPDLHSELNLSSLELGDSALYFCASSGGTGTAEGQYFGPGTRLTVT.

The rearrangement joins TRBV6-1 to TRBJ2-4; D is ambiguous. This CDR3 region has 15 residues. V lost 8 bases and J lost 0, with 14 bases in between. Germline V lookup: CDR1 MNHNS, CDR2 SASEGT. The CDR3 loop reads CASGSLQQAKNIQYF. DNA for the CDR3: TGTGCCAGCGGTTCGTTACAGCAAGCCAAAAACATTCAGTACTTC.

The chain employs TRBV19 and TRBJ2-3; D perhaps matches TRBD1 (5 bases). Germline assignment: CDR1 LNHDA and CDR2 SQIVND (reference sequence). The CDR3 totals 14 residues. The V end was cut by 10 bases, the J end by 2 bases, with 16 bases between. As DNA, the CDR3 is TGTGCCACTACCTGGGGCCGGAACACAGATACGCAGTATTTT. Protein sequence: CATTWGRNTDTQYF.

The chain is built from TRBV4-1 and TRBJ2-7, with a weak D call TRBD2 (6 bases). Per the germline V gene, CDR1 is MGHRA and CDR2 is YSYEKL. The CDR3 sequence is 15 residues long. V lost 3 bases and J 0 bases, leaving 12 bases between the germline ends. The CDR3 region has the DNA TGCGCCAGCAGCCAGCAGGACTATATCTCCTACGAGCAGTACTTC. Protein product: CASSQQDYISYEQYF.